Listed below are T cell receptor beta chains from one sample, sequenced in a study of radiotherapy plus CTLA-4 blockade in lung cancer. Clones were sequenced by immunoSEQ multiplex PCR, and TCRdb holds only the in-frame ones, with some missing. The sample has tens of thousands of clones; around 77% are singletons. Sample: peripheral blood, taken from a patient treated with radiotherapy plus ipilimumab. The source is a human donor with non-small cell lung cancer who had a complete response to radiotherapy plus ipilimumab. The CDR3 runs from the conserved cysteine through the conserved F or W. D genes are given only for firm matches. The size field is filled for only some rows; it gives once, few, many or a size class.

j_gene	v_gene	abundance	d_gene	CDR3aa	CDR3nt
TRBJ1-2	TRBV27	.	.	CASSRTQRGTNYGYTF	TGTGCCAGCAGCCGAACACAAAGGGGCACTAACTATGGCTACACCTTC
TRBJ2-3	TRBV7-2	.	.	CASSLGVSRTDTQYF	TGTGCCAGCAGCTTAGGAGTTAGCCGGACAGATACGCAGTATTTT
TRBJ1-5	TRBV7-9	.	.	CASSPPVGENQPQHF	TGTGCCAGCAGCCCCCCCGTGGGGGAAAATCAGCCCCAGCATTTT
TRBJ1-5	TRBV5-1	.	.	CASSLAGTDHQPQHF	TGCGCCAGCAGCTTGGCAGGGACTGACCATCAGCCCCAGCATTTT
TRBJ2-7	TRBV18	.	TRBD1	CASSPPQGTDSYEQYF	TGTGCCAGCTCACCACCTCAAGGGACAGACTCCTACGAGCAGTACTTC
TRBJ2-3	TRBV11-2	.	.	CASNPKGHSQDTQYF	TGTGCCAGCAACCCCAAGGGGCATTCACAAGATACGCAGTATTTT
TRBJ2-1	TRBV7-2	.	.	CASSLALGSSYNEQFF	TGTGCCAGCAGCTTAGCGCTGGGTAGCTCCTACAATGAGCAGTTCTTC
TRBJ2-7	TRBV19	few	TRBD1	CASSPRDRGSYEQYF	TGTGCCAGTAGTCCACGGGACAGGGGATCCTACGAGCAGTACTTC
TRBJ1-2	TRBV6-5	.	.	CASRTGDGYTF	TGTGCCAGCAGGACAGGAGATGGCTACACCTTC
TRBJ1-6	TRBV6-5	.	.	CASSIPQNSPLHF	TGTGCCAGCAGTATACCGCAAAATTCACCCCTCCACTTT
TRBJ1-2	TRBV30	.	.	CAWEEQGYYGYTF	TGTGCCTGGGAGGAACAGGGTTACTATGGCTACACCTTC
TRBJ1-1	TRBV2	.	.	CASSEARNTEAFF	TGTGCCAGCAGTGAGGCCAGGAACACTGAAGCTTTCTTT
TRBJ2-6	TRBV6-1	.	.	CASSENGGSGANVLTF	TGTGCCAGCAGTGAAAATGGAGGGAGCGGGGCCAACGTCCTGACTTTC
TRBJ2-1	TRBV5-1	.	TRBD1	CASSFRDSAYNEQFF	TGCGCCAGCAGCTTCCGGGACAGTGCCTACAATGAGCAGTTCTTC
TRBJ1-3	TRBV7-9	.	.	CASSRVPGVGSGNTIYF	TGTGCCAGCAGCCGGGTTCCTGGGGTCGGCTCTGGAAACACCATATATTTT
TRBJ1-1	TRBV4-3	.	TRBD1	CASSINLPGQGNTEAFF	TGCGCCAGCAGCATAAATTTGCCGGGACAGGGGAACACTGAAGCTTTCTTT
TRBJ1-1	TRBV7-2	.	.	CASSFMGARTEAFF	TGTGCCAGCAGCTTTATGGGGGCTAGAACTGAAGCTTTCTTT
TRBJ1-2	TRBV5-1	.	TRBD1	CASSQTGGPQYGYTF	TGCGCCAGCAGCCAAACAGGGGGCCCCCAATATGGCTACACCTTC
TRBJ2-5	TRBV6-5	.	TRBD2	CASSSRGGLSQETQYF	TGTGCCAGCAGTTCTCGGGGGGGCCTCAGCCAAGAGACCCAGTACTTC
TRBJ1-3	TRBV10-3	.	TRBD1	CAISGQGGNTIYF	TGTGCCATCAGTGGACAGGGGGGAAACACCATATATTTT
TRBJ2-6	TRBV6-5	.	TRBD1	CASSQQGTGANVLTF	TGTGCCAGCAGCCAACAGGGGACTGGGGCCAACGTCCTGACTTTC
TRBJ1-3	TRBV9	.	.	CASSVALNSGNTIYF	TGTGCCAGCAGCGTAGCTCTCAACTCTGGAAACACCATATATTTT
TRBJ2-1	TRBV19	few	TRBD2	CASSPGTSLIMRQFF	TGTGCCAGTAGTCCCGGGACTAGTTTGATAATGAGGCAGTTCTTC
TRBJ2-1	TRBV4-1	.	.	CASRISLRAFNEQFF	TGCGCCAGCAGGATCTCACTCCGGGCCTTCAATGAGCAGTTCTTC